This TCR beta chain was sequenced in a study of immune characterization of retroperitoneal liposarcoma. Trimming took 6 bases from V and 0 from J, leaving 8 bases between them. The CDR3 is 13 residues long. Germline loops: CDR1 MNHNS, CDR2 SASEGT. This clonotype was counted a few times. One entry per CDR3 protein results from TCRdb running MiXCR on the PCR reads. This table holds approximately 9,800 distinct CDR3 sequences, about 30% found once. Sequencing was done on a sample of tumor tissue. This TCR was sampled from a female donor with retroperitoneal liposarcoma. V and J are TRBV6-1 and TRBJ1-2; no reliable D call. CDR3 sequence (DNA): TGTGCCAGCAGACGGGAAGCTAACTATGGCTACACCTTC. The encoded protein is CASRREANYGYTF.